Listed below are T cell receptor beta chains from one sample, sequenced in a study of blood T cell repertoires in COVID-19. Clones were sequenced by immunoSEQ multiplex PCR, and TCRdb holds only the in-frame ones, with some missing. The table has about 220,000 clones, 86% seen once; the top ten hold less than 4.5%. The sample was PBMCs or T cells enriched from blood (not recorded which). These receptors all come from a middle-aged woman with acute COVID-19. Each CDR3 is given with its conserved first and last residue. Each record gives: J gene, D gene, CDR3 length, clone size, V gene, CDR3 protein, CDR3 DNA. D genes are given only for firm matches. Expanded clones are given a class, and other clones once, few, many or no size at all.

j_gene: TRBJ1-1; d_gene: TRBD1; len: 14; abundance: NA; v_gene: TRBV7-3; CDR3aa: CASSQQGGNTEAFF; CDR3nt: TGTGCCAGCAGCCAACAGGGGGGGAACACTGAAGCTTTCTTT
j_gene: TRBJ2-2; d_gene: NA; len: 14; abundance: few; v_gene: TRBV18; CDR3aa: CASSPVQATGELFF; CDR3nt: TGTGCCAGCTCACCAGTTCAGGCAACCGGGGAGCTGTTTTTT
j_gene: TRBJ2-1; d_gene: NA; len: 13; abundance: NA; v_gene: TRBV15; CDR3aa: CATSRDTGTEQFF; CDR3nt: TGTGCCACCAGCAGAGATACAGGGACAGAGCAGTTCTTC
j_gene: TRBJ2-7; d_gene: TRBD1; len: 14; abundance: NA; v_gene: TRBV3-1/TRBV3-2; CDR3aa: CASSQTGGTYEQYF; CDR3nt: TGTGCCAGCAGCCAGACAGGGGGTACGTACGAGCAGTACTTC
j_gene: TRBJ2-5; d_gene: NA; len: 14; abundance: NA; v_gene: TRBV18; CDR3aa: CASSPPQGRETQYF; CDR3nt: TGTGCCAGCTCACCACCTCAGGGCCGGGAGACCCAGTACTTC
j_gene: TRBJ1-1; d_gene: NA; len: 15; abundance: once; v_gene: TRBV19; CDR3aa: CASSIVGRGNTEAFF; CDR3nt: TGTGCCAGTAGTATAGTGGGCAGGGGAAACACTGAAGCTTTCTTT
j_gene: TRBJ2-2; d_gene: NA; len: 15; abundance: NA; v_gene: TRBV4-1; CDR3aa: CASSPGRRRTGELFF; CDR3nt: TGCGCCAGCAGCCCTGGCCGTAGGCGGACCGGGGAGCTGTTTTTT
j_gene: TRBJ1-1; d_gene: TRBD1; len: 14; abundance: NA; v_gene: TRBV5-1; CDR3aa: CASSPSGRGAEAFF; CDR3nt: TGCGCCAGCAGCCCCTCGGGCAGGGGGGCTGAAGCTTTCTTT
j_gene: TRBJ1-2; d_gene: TRBD1; len: 12; abundance: NA; v_gene: TRBV24-1; CDR3aa: CATSGGLLGYTF; CDR3nt: TGTGCCACCTCAGGGGGGCTCTTGGGCTACACCTTC
j_gene: TRBJ2-1; d_gene: TRBD2; len: 15; abundance: NA; v_gene: TRBV19; CDR3aa: CASSRTRSSYNEQFF; CDR3nt: TGTGCCAGTAGTCGGACTAGGAGCTCCTACAATGAGCAGTTCTTC
j_gene: TRBJ2-5; d_gene: TRBD1; len: 15; abundance: NA; v_gene: TRBV2; CDR3aa: CASSDLQGYQETQYF; CDR3nt: TGTGCCAGCAGTGATCTACAGGGGTACCAAGAGACCCAGTACTTC
j_gene: TRBJ1-2; d_gene: NA; len: 15; abundance: NA; v_gene: TRBV7-3; CDR3aa: CASSLVGTNNYGYTF; CDR3nt: TGTGCCAGCAGCTTAGTAGGGACAAACAACTATGGCTACACCTTC
j_gene: TRBJ1-1; d_gene: NA; len: 15; abundance: NA; v_gene: TRBV14; CDR3aa: CASSRYLTDQYEAFF; CDR3nt: TGTGCCAGCAGCAGATATTTGACAGACCAATATGAAGCTTTCTTT
j_gene: TRBJ1-1; d_gene: NA; len: 14; abundance: NA; v_gene: TRBV9; CDR3aa: CASSVGLGDTEAFF; CDR3nt: TGTGCCAGCAGCGTAGGATTAGGGGACACTGAAGCTTTCTTT
j_gene: TRBJ1-1; d_gene: NA; len: 14; abundance: once; v_gene: TRBV9; CDR3aa: CASSVEGKATEAFF; CDR3nt: TGTGCCAGCAGCGTAGAGGGGAAGGCCACTGAAGCTTTCTTT